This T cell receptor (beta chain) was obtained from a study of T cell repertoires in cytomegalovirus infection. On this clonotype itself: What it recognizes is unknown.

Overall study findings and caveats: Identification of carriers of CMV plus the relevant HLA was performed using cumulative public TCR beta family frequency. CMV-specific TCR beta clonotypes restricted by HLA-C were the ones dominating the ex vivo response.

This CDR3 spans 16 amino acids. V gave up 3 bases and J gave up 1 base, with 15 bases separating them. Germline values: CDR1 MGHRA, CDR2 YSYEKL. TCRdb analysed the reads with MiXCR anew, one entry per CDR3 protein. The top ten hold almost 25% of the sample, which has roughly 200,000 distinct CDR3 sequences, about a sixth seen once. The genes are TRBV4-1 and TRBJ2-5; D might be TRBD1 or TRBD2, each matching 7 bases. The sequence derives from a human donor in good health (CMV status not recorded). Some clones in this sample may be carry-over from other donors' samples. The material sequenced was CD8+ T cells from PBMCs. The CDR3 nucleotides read TGCGCCAGCAGCCACCGGGACAGCGGGATCCAAGAGACCCAGTACTTC. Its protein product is CASSHRDSGIQETQYF.